Below are 11 T cell receptor beta chains sequenced from a single sample in a study of cytomegalovirus exposure and HLA in healthy donors. This table comes from immunoSEQ multiplex PCR, and its TCRdb copy is limited to in-frame clones, with some not included. Here the sample spans about 220,000 clones, approximately 88% being singletons. Sequencing input: PBMCs. These receptors all stem from a woman aged 30 to 39 in good health and CMV-seropositive.

This chain links TRBV6-5 with TRBJ1-2; D gene unclear. The germline V and J ends were trimmed by 0 bases and 1 base, with 6 bases remaining between them. This CDR3 contains 14 residues. The germline CDR1 and CDR2 sequences are MNHEY and SVGAGI. This CDR3 is CASSYSVGNYGYTF. DNA of the CDR3: TGTGCCAGCAGTTACTCTGTAGGTAACTATGGCTACACCTTC.

The J gene is TRBJ1-3, the V gene TRBV20-1; tentatively, D is TRBD1 (5 bases). This CDR3 region has 11 residues. Looked up from germline, CDR1 is DFQATT and CDR2 is SNEGSKA (reference sequence). V gave up 5 bases and J gave up 9 bases, with 11 bases separating them. The CDR3 is CSAGTGGTIYF. CDR3 coding DNA: TGCAGTGCTGGGACCGGGGGCACCATATATTTT.

The V gene is TRBV5-4, the J gene TRBJ2-7; 7 bases are shared with TRBD2. The junction had 3 bases not matched to a gene; V was cut back by 4 bases and J by 2 bases. Per the germline V gene, CDR1 is SGHNT and CDR2 is YYREEE (reference sequence). The CDR3 runs 13 residues. The CDR3: CASSAGVTYEQYF. CDR3 DNA sequence: TGTGCCAGCAGCGCGGGAGTTACCTACGAGCAGTACTTC.

This chain uses TRBV18 with TRBJ2-3; the D gene is possibly TRBD2 (6 bases). The germline V and J ends were trimmed by 3 bases and 6 bases, with 13 bases remaining between them. The germline gives CDR1 KGHSH, CDR2 LQKENI. This CDR3 is built from 14 residues. The CDR3 is CASSPRSGRDTQYF. The CDR3 DNA is TGTGCCAGCTCACCTCGTTCAGGGAGGGATACGCAGTATTTT.

The chain recombines TRBV30 with TRBJ2-3, with TRBD2 identical over 14 bases. CDR3 length: 16 amino acids. CDR1 is GTSNPN and CDR2 is SVGIG in the germline V gene (reference sequence). The ends lost 5 bases at V and 3 bases at J; junction bases unmatched: 7. The CDR3 sequence: CAWCPGLAGATDTQYF. Written as DNA, the CDR3 is TGTGCCTGGTGCCCGGGACTAGCGGGAGCTACAGATACGCAGTATTTT.

This clone has just a few counts. V and J are TRBV18 and TRBJ1-2, with 7 bases fitting TRBD1. The CDR3 totals 15 residues. CDR1 is KGHSH and CDR2 is LQKENI in the germline V gene. V lost 3 bases, J lost 6 bases, and 10 bases stayed unmatched. CDR3 residues: CASSPALTGIDGYTF. In DNA, the CDR3 is TGTGCCAGCTCACCTGCGTTGACAGGGATAGATGGCTACACCTTC. The variable domain in full, completed from reference TRBV18 and TRBJ1-2, reads NAGVMQNPRHLVRRRGQEARLRCSPMKGHSHVYWYRQLPEEGLKFMVYLQKENIIDESGMPKERFSAEFPKEGPSILRIQQVVRGDSAAYFCASSPALTGIDGYTFGSGTRLTVV.

The chain has TRBV5-1 and TRBJ2-7; 7 bases are shared with TRBD1. V was pared by 2 bases and J by 1 base, with 6 bases of the junction left unmatched. The CDR3 runs 15 residues. The germline CDR1 and CDR2 sequences are SGHRS and YFSETQ. CDR3: CASSFDGTVSYEQYF. DNA for the CDR3: TGCGCCAGCAGCTTCGACGGGACAGTTTCCTACGAGCAGTACTTC.

This clone was picked up many times. The J gene is TRBJ2-7, the V gene TRBV15, with D possibly TRBD2 on 6 matching bases. The V end was cut by 8 bases, the J end by 7 bases, with 9 bases between. This CDR3 spans 10 amino acids. CDR1 and CDR2 from the germline V gene are LNHNV and YYDKDF (reference sequence). Written as DNA, the CDR3 is TGTGCCACCGACCGGGGGGAGCAGTACTTC. It codes for CATDRGEQYF.

J is TRBJ2-1 and V is TRBV4-1; 9 nucleotides align to TRBD2. V shed 0 bases and J 9 bases; nucleotides not matched to a gene: 12. Germline V lookup: CDR1 MGHRA, CDR2 YSYEKL. This CDR3 spans 17 amino acids. The CDR3 DNA follows: TGCGCCAGCAGCCAAGATCGCGGGAGGGCGTCGAGGGCTGAGCAGTTCTTC. It specifies CASSQDRGRASRAEQFF.

The chain recombines TRBV6-1 with TRBJ2-7; D is unclear. Germline V lookup: CDR1 MNHNS, CDR2 SASEGT. Trimming pared 1 base from V and 0 bases from J, leaving 7 bases between. The length of the CDR3 is 14 residues. CDR3: CASSEGLSSYEQYF. As DNA, the CDR3 is TGTGCCAGCAGTGAAGGACTGAGCTCCTACGAGCAGTACTTC.

The chain is built from TRBV6-5 and TRBJ1-1; D remains ambiguous. The V and J ends lost 6 bases and 2 bases respectively, with 13 bases between them. The CDR3 runs 14 residues. Germline V gene sequence: CDR1 MNHEY, CDR2 SVGAGI. The CDR3 is CASRGNSINTEAFF. For the CDR3, the DNA is TGTGCCAGCAGGGGAAACAGCATTAACACTGAAGCTTTCTTT.